This entry lists 25 T cell receptor beta chains sequenced from one sample in a study of shared clonotypes between healthy human individuals (dated by TCRdb to between 2020 and 2021). The library came from the immunoSEQ multiplex PCR assay. TCRdb retrieved this table from immuneACCESS and kept in-frame rearrangements only. Not all clones are present; in checked studies, unresolved V genes account for under half, and no reason is known for the remainder. Within this sample are 450,000 to 600,000 clones, with 79% of them counted one time only. The biggest ten clones account for 13% of the sample. The sequenced sample consisted of PBMCs. The receptors were gathered from a middle-aged woman in good health. Some clones in this sample may be carry-over from other donors' samples.

This sequence joins TRBV2 and TRBJ2-7, with D possibly being TRBD2 (7 bases). CDR3 length: 14 amino acids. V was cut by 6 bases and J by 1 base, with 13 bases left in between. Germline V gene sequence: CDR1 SNHLY, CDR2 FYNNEI. The chain's CDR3 is CASRAGQNSYEQYF. As DNA, the CDR3 is TGTGCCAGCAGAGCGGGACAAAATTCCTACGAGCAGTACTTC.

V usage is TRBV11-2 and J usage is TRBJ1-1; the match to TRBD1 covers 8 bases. With V trimmed by 4 bases and J by 0 bases, 4 bases remained unmatched. CDR1 and CDR2 (germline): SGHAT, FQNNGV. This CDR3 contains 15 residues. In nucleotides, the CDR3 is TGTGCCAGCAGCTCCAGGACAGGGATGAACACTGAAGCTTTCTTT. Amino acid sequence: CASSSRTGMNTEAFF.

The chain couples TRBV6-5 to TRBJ1-4; tentative D call: TRBD1 (5 bases). Per the germline V gene, CDR1 is MNHEY and CDR2 is SVGAGI. With 2 bases removed from V and 5 bases from J, the gap between germline ends came to 12 bases. CDR3 size: 15 residues. This CDR3 reads CASSYEGRVNEKLFF. For the CDR3, the DNA is TGTGCCAGCAGTTACGAGGGCAGGGTGAATGAAAAACTGTTTTTT.

The rearrangement joins TRBV28 to TRBJ1-1, with TRBD1 as a possible D gene (6 bases). This CDR3 spans 17 amino acids. CDR1 is MDHEN, CDR2 SYDVKM, per germline. V dropped 6 bases and J dropped 4 bases, with 24 bases sitting between them. CDR3 sequence: CASRFPRAGAEGTEAFF. In DNA form, the CDR3 reads TGTGCCAGCAGGTTCCCTAGGGCGGGGGCAGAGGGCACTGAAGCTTTCTTT.

This sequence joins TRBV7-2 and TRBJ2-7, with D tentatively TRBD2 (5 bases). Deletions cut 5 bases from V and 4 bases from J, with 15 bases between. Germline V lookup: CDR1 SGHTA, CDR2 FQGNSA. The CDR3 runs 14 residues. CDR3 residues: CASSPRAGLYEQYF. CDR3 nucleotide sequence: TGTGCCAGCAGCCCCCGGGCGGGCTTGTACGAGCAGTACTTC. The complete variable domain, with remaining parts taken from reference TRBV7-2 and TRBJ2-7, reads GAGVSQSPSNKVTEKGKDVELRCDPISGHTALYWYRQSLGQGLEFLIYFQGNSAPDKSGLPSDRFSAERTGGSVSTLTIQRTQQEDSAVYLCASSPRAGLYEQYFGPGTRLTVT.

The gene calls are TRBV15 and TRBJ1-1, with D possibly TRBD1 on 5 matching bases. The CDR3 has 14 residues. Between the trimmed V and J ends, which lost 5 bases and 0 bases, there was a span of 10 bases. CDR1 LNHNV and CDR2 YYDKDF come from the germline V gene (reference sequence). CDR3 region: CATSPGIMNTEAFF. Written as DNA, the CDR3 is TGTGCCACCAGCCCAGGGATCATGAACACTGAAGCTTTCTTT.

The rearrangement joins TRBV2 to TRBJ1-1; D not resolved. The CDR3 has 13 residues. Deletions cut 8 bases from V and 1 base from J, with 11 bases between. Germline CDR1 and CDR2: SNHLY and FYNNEI. The CDR3 spells CASRVTTNTEAFF. The CDR3 DNA follows: TGTGCCAGCCGGGTCACAACGAACACTGAAGCTTTCTTT.

The chain has TRBV6-5 and TRBJ2-7; the match to TRBD1 covers 8 bases. Germline V gene data show CDR1 as MNHEY and CDR2 as SVGAGI. V dropped 0 bases and J dropped 2; count of bases not matched to a gene: 3. This CDR3 has 15 amino acids. The CDR3 DNA is TGTGCCAGCAGTTACTCCGGGACAGGTACCTACGAGCAGTACTTC. Translating it yields CASSYSGTGTYEQYF.

The chain combines TRBV2 with TRBJ2-7; D not certain. The CDR3 totals 12 residues. Trimming took 3 bases from V and 5 from J, leaving 8 bases between them. CDR1 SNHLY and CDR2 FYNNEI come from the germline V gene. CDR3 in DNA: TGTGCCAGCAGTGATAGGCCGAACGAGCAGTACTTC. Translating gives CASSDRPNEQYF.

The chain recombines TRBV18 with TRBJ1-5; no clear D. Germline V gene sequence: CDR1 KGHSH, CDR2 LQKENI. CDR3 size: 15 residues. Trimming stripped 4 bases from V and 0 bases from J, with 10 bases between. Here the CDR3 DNA reads TGTGCCAGCTCACGCGGGGTAAATAGCAATCAGCCCCAGCATTTT. Translation gives CASSRGVNSNQPQHF.

The count of this clone is one. The chain carries TRBV15 and TRBJ2-2; D gene unclear. CDR1 is LNHNV, CDR2 YYDKDF, per germline (reference sequence). The V gene lost 0 bases and the J gene lost 0 bases, with 8 bases spanning the gap. The CDR3 sequence is 16 residues long. This chain's CDR3 is CATSRDLWANTGELFF. DNA of the CDR3: TGTGCCACCAGCAGAGATTTATGGGCGAACACCGGGGAGCTGTTTTTT. The complete variable domain, with remaining parts taken from reference TRBV15 and TRBJ2-2, reads DAMVIQNPRYQVTQFGKPVTLSCSQTLNHNVMYWYQQKSSQAPKLLFHYYDKDFNNEADTPDNFQSRRPNTSFCFLDIRSPGLGDTAMYLCATSRDLWANTGELFFGEGSRLTVL.

The rearrangement links TRBV27 to TRBJ1-5; unclear D gene. The CDR3 consists of 12 residues. Germline-derived CDR1 and CDR2 are MNHEY and SMNVEV (reference sequence). V was cut by 9 bases and J by 5 bases, with 11 bases left in between. CDR3 amino acids: CASRTRYQPQHF. The CDR3 nucleotides read TGTGCCAGTAGAACAAGATATCAGCCCCAGCATTTT.

The chain couples TRBV14 to TRBJ2-7; D perhaps matches TRBD1 (6 bases). CDR1 and CDR2 from the germline V gene are SGHDN and FVKESK. The CDR3 covers 17 residues. V lost 0 bases to trimming and J lost 3 bases, with 18 bases between them. CDR3 sequence: CASSQEGALGDDYEQYF. As DNA, the CDR3 is TGTGCCAGCAGCCAAGAGGGGGCTCTGGGGGACGACTACGAGCAGTACTTC.

The J gene is TRBJ1-2, the V gene TRBV5-1, with TRBD1 matching 12 bases. The CDR3 is 15 amino acids. CDR1 and CDR2 from the germline V gene are SGHRS and YFSETQ. Losses at the gene ends were 4 bases for V and 7 bases for J; bases not matched to a gene: 8. CDR3 residues: CASSEAGTGGGGYTF. DNA for the CDR3: TGCGCCAGCAGCGAGGCCGGGACAGGGGGCGGTGGCTACACCTTC.

This chain links TRBV7-2 with TRBJ2-5; no clear D. The germline V gene has CDR1 SGHTA and CDR2 FQGNSA. The V and J ends lost 2 bases and 2 bases respectively, with 6 bases between them. The CDR3 spans 13 residues. Here the CDR3 reads CASSLPEQETQYF. CDR3 DNA: TGTGCCAGCAGCTTACCGGAGCAAGAGACCCAGTACTTC.

J is TRBJ2-7 and V is TRBV18, with no clear D. The CDR3 runs 10 residues. The germline V and J ends were trimmed by 3 bases and 5 bases, with 2 bases remaining between them. Germline CDR1 reads KGHSH; CDR2 reads LQKENI. The CDR3 DNA reads as TGTGCCAGCTCACCGAACGAGCAGTACTTC. It yields the protein CASSPNEQYF.

Turning to this clone: Additional DNA sequences in this sample encode the identical CDR3. V gene TRBV27 combines with J gene TRBJ2-7, with 8 bases that match TRBD1. The CDR3 covers 14 residues. The germline CDR1 and CDR2 sequences are MNHEY and SMNVEV (reference sequence). The junction had 4 bases not matched to a gene; V was cut back by 2 bases and J by 4 bases. The CDR3 reads CASSLGTGRYEQYF. In DNA, the CDR3 is TGTGCCAGCAGTTTAGGGACAGGCAGATACGAGCAGTACTTC.

This clone was seen a few times. This sequence joins TRBV6-1 and TRBJ1-5, with TRBD1 as a possible D gene (6 bases). Trimming shortened V by 6 bases and J by 6 bases, and 12 bases separated the two germline ends. There are 13 residues in the CDR3. Germline V lookup: CDR1 MNHNS, CDR2 SASEGT. The CDR3 DNA reads as TGTGCCAGCAGAGAACAGGGTTCTCAGCCCCAGCATTTT. It is translated as CASREQGSQPQHF.

J is TRBJ2-2 and V is TRBV5-1, with 10 bases aligning to TRBD1. Germline assignment: CDR1 SGHRS and CDR2 YFSETQ. The V segment lost 4 bases and the J segment 6 bases; nucleotides outside the gene matches: 12. CDR3 size: 17 residues. CDR3 sequence (DNA): TGCGCCAGCAGCCCAACCTCGACAGGGGGCTCGGCCGGGGAGCTGTTTTTT. The encoded protein is CASSPTSTGGSAGELFF.

The rearrangement uses TRBV5-4 and TRBJ2-4; 7 bases line up with TRBD1. The V segment lost 4 bases and the J segment 0 bases; nucleotides outside the gene matches: 7. The CDR3 has 16 residues. Per germline, CDR1 SGHNT and CDR2 YYREEE (reference sequence). Here the CDR3 DNA reads TGTGCCAGCAGCACCGGGACAGATAAAGCCAAAAACATTCAGTACTTC. As protein: CASSTGTDKAKNIQYF.

The chain employs TRBV27 and TRBJ2-7; 8 nucleotides match TRBD2. The CDR3 consists of 13 residues. Germline V gives CDR1 MNHEY, CDR2 SMNVEV (reference sequence). V lost 8 bases, J lost 6 bases, and 9 bases stayed unmatched. In DNA, the CDR3 is TGTGCCAGCCGGGAGGGACTAATTGGCGAGCAGTACTTC. Its protein is CASREGLIGEQYF.

This clone was picked up a small number of times. The gene calls are TRBV4-1 and TRBJ2-5; tentative D call: TRBD2 (6 bases). Germline CDR1 and CDR2: MGHRA and YSYEKL. The CDR3 is made up of 14 amino acids. Trimming cost V 4 bases and J 1 base, with 10 bases left between them. The CDR3 reads CASSLTGSQETQYF. CDR3 DNA sequence: TGCGCCAGCAGCCTAACCGGGAGCCAAGAGACCCAGTACTTC.

The chain combines TRBV28 with TRBJ1-3; a possible D gene is TRBD1 (5 bases). Germline V gene lookup returns CDR1 MDHEN and CDR2 SYDVKM. V was shortened by 3 bases and J by 0 bases, with 12 bases between the two germline ends. The CDR3 is 16 amino acids. The CDR3 region has the DNA TGTGCCAGCAGTTTGGGGGGGTCAGTCTCTGGAAACACCATATATTTT. Translating it yields CASSLGGSVSGNTIYF.

V is TRBV27 and J is TRBJ2-2; 10 bases agree with TRBD2. Germline V gene sequence: CDR1 MNHEY, CDR2 SMNVEV (reference sequence). The junction had 8 bases not matched to a gene; V was cut back by 3 bases and J by 7 bases. This CDR3 region has 16 residues. The CDR3 DNA reads as TGTGCCAGCAGTTTTAGGCTAGCGGGAGTGCACGGGGAGCTGTTTTTT. This codes for CASSFRLAGVHGELFF.

The V and J genes are TRBV4-1 and TRBJ1-5; possibly TRBD1 for D (6 bases). This CDR3 region has 15 residues. The V gene lost 8 bases and the J gene lost 2 bases, with 16 bases spanning the gap. Germline loops: CDR1 MGHRA, CDR2 YSYEKL. The CDR3 region is CASGYGGRGNQPQHF. The CDR3 DNA reads TGCGCCAGCGGCTACGGGGGCAGGGGCAATCAGCCCCAGCATTTT.